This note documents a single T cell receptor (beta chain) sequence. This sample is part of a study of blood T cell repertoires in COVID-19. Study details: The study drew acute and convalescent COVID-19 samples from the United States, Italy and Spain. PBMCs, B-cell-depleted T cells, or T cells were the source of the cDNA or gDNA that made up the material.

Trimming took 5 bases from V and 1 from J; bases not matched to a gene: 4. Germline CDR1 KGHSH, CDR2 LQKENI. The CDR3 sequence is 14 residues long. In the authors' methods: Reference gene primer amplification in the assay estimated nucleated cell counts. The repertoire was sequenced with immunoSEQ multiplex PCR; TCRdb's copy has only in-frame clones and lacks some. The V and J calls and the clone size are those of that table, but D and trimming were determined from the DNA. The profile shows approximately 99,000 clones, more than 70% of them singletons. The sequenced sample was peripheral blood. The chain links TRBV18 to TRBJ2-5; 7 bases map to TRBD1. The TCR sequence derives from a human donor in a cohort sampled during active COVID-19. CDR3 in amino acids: CASSAGTAQETQYF. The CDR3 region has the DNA TGTGCCAGCTCAGCCGGGACAGCCCAAGAGACCCAGTACTTC.